A single sample is the source of the 21 T cell receptor beta chains below, sequenced in a study of blood T cell repertoires in COVID-19. Some clones are missing from TCRdb's copy, which holds only in-frame ones; the method was immunoSEQ multiplex PCR. The data contain some 460,000 clones, 85% to 90% of them seen just once; the ten biggest clones take up 4.3%. Sequences were obtained from peripheral blood. These receptors originate from a woman aged 25 to 39 with acute or convalescent COVID-19.

The chain uses TRBV5-1 and TRBJ1-3; 8 positions agree with TRBD1. CDR1 and CDR2 from the germline V gene are SGHRS and YFSETQ. Unmatched junction bases numbered 6, after V lost 2 bases and J lost 5 bases. The CDR3 loop spans 15 amino acids. CDR3 bases: TGCGCCAGCAGCTTAGCAGGGGGCCGAAGAAACACCATATATTTT. Residues: CASSLAGGRRNTIYF. The full variable domain, with the rest looked up from reference TRBV5-1 and TRBJ1-3, is KAGVTQTPRYLIKTRGQQVTLSCSPISGHRSVSWYQQTPGQGLQFLFEYFSETQRNKGNFPGRFSGRQFSNSRSEMNVSTLELGDSALYLCASSLAGGRRNTIYFGEGSWLTVV.

J is TRBJ2-7 and V is TRBV7-2, with 9 bases aligning to TRBD2. CDR3 length equals 14 residues. V dropped 0 bases and J dropped 5; count of bases not matched to a gene: 2. The V gene's germline CDR1 is SGHTA and CDR2 FQGNSA. This CDR3 is CASSLALAGNEQYF. The CDR3 region has the DNA TGTGCCAGCAGCTTAGCCCTAGCGGGGAACGAGCAGTACTTC.

This chain links TRBV9 with TRBJ1-2, with D maybe TRBD1 (6 bases). The CDR3 has 15 amino acids. The ends were cut back, 0 bases at V and 2 bases at J, with 11 bases in the middle. Germline V CDR1 and CDR2: SGDLS, YYNGEE. CDR3 loop: CASSVDPGVNYGYTF. In DNA, the CDR3 is TGTGCCAGCAGCGTAGATCCAGGGGTAAACTATGGCTACACCTTC.

V gene TRBV4-1 combines with J gene TRBJ2-1; D gene ambiguous. Trimming left V 0 bases short and J 4 bases short, with 16 bases between. CDR1 is MGHRA and CDR2 is YSYEKL in the germline V gene. The CDR3 runs to 17 residues. The CDR3 bases are TGCGCCAGCAGCCAAGATGTTTCAGGTTTATTTTACAATGAGCAGTTCTTC. As protein: CASSQDVSGLFYNEQFF.

The rearrangement links TRBV28 to TRBJ2-7; TRBD2 agrees at 10 bases. The V segment lost 3 bases and the J segment 0 bases; nucleotides outside the gene matches: 8. Germline CDR1 MDHEN, CDR2 SYDVKM. The CDR3 contains 17 residues. For the CDR3, the DNA is TGTGCCAGCAGTTTGGTAGGGAGCGGGGGGGCCTCCTACGAGCAGTACTTC. It encodes CASSLVGSGGASYEQYF.

The genes are TRBV4-1 and TRBJ1-1, with TRBD1 as a possible D gene (6 bases). CDR3 size: 13 residues. Germline assignment: CDR1 MGHRA and CDR2 YSYEKL. Trimming stripped 2 bases from V and 11 bases from J, with 15 bases between. The CDR3 DNA reads TGCGCCAGCAGCCAAAACAGGGAAAGGAGGGCTTTCTTT. Encoded protein: CASSQNRERRAFF.

This chain uses TRBV6-5 with TRBJ2-7, with 7 bases aligning to TRBD1. V lost 6 bases to trimming and J lost 5 bases; unmatched junction nucleotides: 13. Germline values: CDR1 MNHEY, CDR2 SVGAGI. The CDR3 contains 15 residues. The CDR3: CASRADRVLFNEQYF. The CDR3 bases are TGTGCCAGCAGGGCCGACAGGGTTCTTTTTAACGAGCAGTACTTC.

The gene calls are TRBV2 and TRBJ2-1, with 9 bases fitting TRBD2. CDR1 and CDR2 (germline): SNHLY, FYNNEI. The length of the CDR3 is 14 residues. V gave up 6 bases and J gave up 4 bases; unmatched junction bases: 4. The CDR3 DNA follows: TGTGCCAGCAGCGAGCGGGGGGATTACAATGAGCAGTTCTTC. Its translation: CASSERGDYNEQFF.

The V gene is TRBV4-1, the J gene TRBJ2-1, with 9 positions matching TRBD1. J lost 3 bases, V lost 4 bases, and 10 bases had no gene match. The CDR3 is made up of 17 amino acids. In germline, CDR1 is MGHRA, CDR2 YSYEKL. DNA of the CDR3: TGCGCCAGCAGCCCGGGGACAGGGCAAGAGAACTACAATGAGCAGTTCTTC. It translates to CASSPGTGQENYNEQFF.

The rearrangement uses TRBV14 and TRBJ2-1; weak D call: TRBD2 (6 bases). Looked up from germline, CDR1 is SGHDN and CDR2 is FVKESK. V lost 0 bases and J 5 bases, leaving 23 bases between the germline ends. CDR3 length: 19 amino acids. The CDR3 bases are TGTGCCAGCAGCCAAGATGTCCCCTCTTCGGGGTGGGGGGACAATGAGCAGTTCTTC. Protein product: CASSQDVPSSGWGDNEQFF.

This chain joins TRBV21-1 and TRBJ2-4; the table names TRBD1, a call not compared with the DNA. TRBV21-1 is a documented pseudogene. The CDR3 length is 14 residues. CDR3 bases: TGTGCCAGCAGCAGACAGTTAGCCAAAAACATTCAGTACTTC. Amino acid sequence: CASSRQLAKNIQYF.

Only one count was recorded for this clone. V is TRBV30 and J is TRBJ1-6; 9 bases map to TRBD1. Germline CDR1 is GTSNPN and CDR2 is SVGIG (reference sequence). The CDR3 has 13 amino acids. With 6 bases clipped from V and 9 bases from J, the junction kept 6 bases outside the gene matches. DNA of the CDR3: TGTGCCTGTGCTACAGGGGGCGGTTCACCCCTCCACTTT. Encoded protein: CACATGGGSPLHF.

The V and J genes are TRBV4-1 and TRBJ2-2; D remains ambiguous. Germline values: CDR1 MGHRA, CDR2 YSYEKL. The CDR3 is made up of 15 amino acids. Trimming removed 2 bases at V and 9 bases at J, with 16 bases between. As DNA, the CDR3 is TGCGCCAGCAGCCAAACCCGAAGCGCAAGTAGGGAGCTGTTTTTT. It encodes CASSQTRSASRELFF.

As DNA, the CDR3 is TGTGCCAGCCAGGAGAATAGACAGGGGGCCTACGAGCAGTACTTC. It specifies CASQENRQGAYEQYF. This chain joins TRBV2 and TRBJ2-7, with 9 bases matching TRBD1. The CDR3 runs to 15 residues. V lost 8 bases to trimming and J lost 2 bases; unmatched junction nucleotides: 10. The germline V gene has CDR1 SNHLY and CDR2 FYNNEI.

The V gene is TRBV28, the J gene TRBJ1-5; TRBD1 aligns across 10 bases. V lost 5 bases and J lost 7; bases outside the gene matches: 8. From germline, CDR1 is MDHEN and CDR2 SYDVKM. The CDR3 has 15 residues. DNA of the CDR3: TGTGCCAGCAGTCCCGGGACAGGGGCCGGGCAGCCCCAGCATTTT. Its translation: CASSPGTGAGQPQHF.

The J gene is TRBJ2-7, the V gene TRBV29-1; D is possibly TRBD2 (7 bases). Germline CDR1 SQVTM, CDR2 ANQGSEA. This CDR3 has 11 residues. Trimming removed 7 bases at V and 7 bases at J, with 14 bases between. CDR3 residues: CSAKGGLEQYF. CDR3 nucleotide sequence: TGCAGCGCTAAGGGGGGGCTTGAGCAGTACTTC.

The V and J genes are TRBV25-1 and TRBJ2-7, with TRBD2 matching over 7 bases. Germline V gene sequence: CDR1 MGHDK, CDR2 SYGVNS. The length of the CDR3 is 11 residues. V lost 8 bases to trimming and J lost 10 bases; unmatched junction nucleotides: 8. Here the CDR3 reads CASGPGRDQYF. In DNA, the CDR3 is TGTGCCAGCGGCCCTGGGAGGGACCAGTACTTC.

The J gene is TRBJ2-1, the V gene TRBV7-4; D call uncertain. Trimming removed 1 base at V and 8 bases at J, with 6 bases between. The CDR3 sequence is 12 residues long. Germline V gene data show CDR1 as SGHVT and CDR2 as SQSDAQ. The CDR3 bases are TGTGCCAGCAGCTTAGAATTCGATGAGCAGTTCTTC. It translates to CASSLEFDEQFF.

DNA for the CDR3: TGTGCCACCGGCGACAGGTTGGGCACTGAAGCTTTCTTT. It specifies CATGDRLGTEAFF. V usage is TRBV15 and J usage is TRBJ1-1, with a weak D call TRBD1 (6 bases). The CDR3 totals 13 residues. V was cut by 8 bases and J by 4 bases, with 14 bases left in between. CDR1 LNHNV and CDR2 YYDKDF come from the germline V gene (reference sequence).

Concerning this clone: Other DNA sequences in the same sample also yield this CDR3. The J gene is TRBJ1-2, the V gene TRBV15; the D gene is possibly TRBD1 (5 bases). This CDR3 region has 13 residues. Looked up from germline, CDR1 is LNHNV and CDR2 is YYDKDF (reference sequence). V lost 1 base and J lost 5, with 8 bases in between. CDR3 nucleotides: TGTGCCACCAGCAGAGGCGGGGCTTATGGCTACACCTTC. Its protein is CATSRGGAYGYTF.

This clone came up once. The chain employs TRBV19 and TRBJ1-5; D gene unclear. Trimming took off 0 bases at V and 9 bases at J, with 6 bases between the two ends. CDR1 and CDR2 (germline): LNHDA, SQIVND (reference sequence). This CDR3 has 12 residues. The CDR3 region is CASSIDRGPQHF. CDR3 nucleotides: TGTGCCAGTAGTATAGATAGAGGGCCCCAGCATTTT.